These T cell receptor beta chains were read from a single sample in a study of post-analysis software for immune sequencing data. One entry per CDR3 protein results from TCRdb running MiXCR on the PCR reads. The top ten hold 11% of the sample, which has 600,000 to 750,000 distinct CDR3 sequences, approximately 60% seen once. Sequenced: blood. The receptors come from a girl aged 2 to 10 with multiple sclerosis. Each CDR3 is given with its conserved first and last residue. D genes are given only for firm matches. Only some rows state a clone size, as once, few, many or a class for expanded clones.

V gene: TRBV5-1; clone size: NA; J gene: TRBJ2-7; D gene: TRBD1; CDR3 DNA: TGCGCCAGCAGCTTAGGACAGGGGGCTTTCTACGAGCAGTACTTC; CDR3 protein: CASSLGQGAFYEQYF
V gene: TRBV7-4; clone size: few; J gene: TRBJ1-2; D gene: TRBD1; CDR3 DNA: TGTGCCAGCCTCCCGGTCGGGACAGCAAACTATGGCTACACCTTC; CDR3 protein: CASLPVGTANYGYTF
V gene: TRBV5-6; clone size: NA; J gene: TRBJ2-3; D gene: NA; CDR3 DNA: TGTGCCAGCAGCTTCCCGTCTGCAGATACGCAGTATTTT; CDR3 protein: CASSFPSADTQYF
V gene: TRBV10-3; clone size: few; J gene: TRBJ1-5; D gene: NA; CDR3 DNA: TGTGCCATCAGTGAAGATGTAAGGGGGTATCAGCCCCAGCATTTT; CDR3 protein: CAISEDVRGYQPQHF
V gene: TRBV7-2; clone size: once; J gene: TRBJ2-1; D gene: TRBD2; CDR3 DNA: TGTGCCAGCAGCTTGACGGGACTAGCGGGGAATCTCAAAAATGAGCAGTTCTTC; CDR3 protein: CASSLTGLAGNLKNEQFF
V gene: TRBV25-1; clone size: NA; J gene: TRBJ1-1; D gene: NA; CDR3 DNA: TGTGCCAGCTGCCAATCAGGGGACACTGAAGCTTTCTTT; CDR3 protein: CASCQSGDTEAFF
V gene: TRBV20-1; clone size: NA; J gene: TRBJ1-6; D gene: TRBD1; CDR3 DNA: TGCAGTGCTAGAGGCCGGCCGGGACAGGATAATTCACCCCTCCACTTT; CDR3 protein: CSARGRPGQDNSPLHF
V gene: TRBV7-2; clone size: NA; J gene: TRBJ2-7; D gene: TRBD2; CDR3 DNA: TGTGCCAGCAGCTTAGAAGGGAGGGTTGCAGACGAGCAGTACTTC; CDR3 protein: CASSLEGRVADEQYF
V gene: TRBV29-1; clone size: few; J gene: TRBJ2-3; D gene: TRBD2; CDR3 DNA: TGCAGCGTTACGGGGGGGCTTGATACGCAGTATTTT; CDR3 protein: CSVTGGLDTQYF
V gene: TRBV5-1; clone size: NA; J gene: TRBJ2-3; D gene: TRBD1; CDR3 DNA: TGCGCCAGCAGCACGGGACAGTTAACAGATACGCAGTATTTT; CDR3 protein: CASSTGQLTDTQYF
V gene: TRBV4-1; clone size: few; J gene: TRBJ2-1; D gene: NA; CDR3 DNA: TGCGCCAGCAGCCAAGTGGCTAGTGGTCTTAACAATGAGCAGTTCTTC; CDR3 protein: CASSQVASGLNNEQFF
V gene: TRBV7-2; clone size: NA; J gene: TRBJ2-6; D gene: TRBD1; CDR3 DNA: TGTGCCAGCAGCTTACTGGGGACAGCCTTCTCTGGGGCCAACGTCCGGACTTTC; CDR3 protein: CASSLLGTAFSGANVRTF
V gene: TRBV25-1; clone size: few; J gene: TRBJ2-3; D gene: NA; CDR3 DNA: TGTGCCAGCAGTGAGGGCCAGCGGAGCACAGATACGCAGTATTTT; CDR3 protein: CASSEGQRSTDTQYF
V gene: TRBV20-1; clone size: NA; J gene: TRBJ2-5; D gene: NA; CDR3 DNA: TGCAGTGCTAGTTGGCCGGCTAAAGAGACCCAGTACTTC; CDR3 protein: CSASWPAKETQYF